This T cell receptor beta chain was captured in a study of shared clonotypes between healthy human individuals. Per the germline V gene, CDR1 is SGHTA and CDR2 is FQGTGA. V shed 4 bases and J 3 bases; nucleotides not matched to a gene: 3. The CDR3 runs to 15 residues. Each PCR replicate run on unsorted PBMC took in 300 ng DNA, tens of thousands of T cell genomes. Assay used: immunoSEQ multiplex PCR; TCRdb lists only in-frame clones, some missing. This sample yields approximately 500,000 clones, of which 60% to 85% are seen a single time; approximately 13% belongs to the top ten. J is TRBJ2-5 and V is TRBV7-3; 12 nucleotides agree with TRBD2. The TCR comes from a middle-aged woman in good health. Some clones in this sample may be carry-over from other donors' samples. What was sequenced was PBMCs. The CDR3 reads CASSSRLAGEETQYF. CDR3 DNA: TGTGCCAGCAGCTCCCGACTAGCGGGAGAAGAGACCCAGTACTTC.